A selection of T cell receptor beta chains follows, all from one sample in a study of T cell changes during pregnancy in multiple sclerosis. The assay was immunoSEQ multiplex PCR, and TCRdb's table has in-frame clones only and misses some. The top ten hold 0.7% to 0.9% of the sample, which has approximately 99,000 clones, just over 90% seen once. The material was peripheral blood, obtained in the second trimester of pregnancy. These receptors all come from a female donor in good health, enrolled as a control in a pregnancy study. Each CDR3 is given with its conserved first and last residue. D genes are given only for firm matches.

V gene: TRBV5-1
CDR3 length: 13
J gene: TRBJ2-5
D gene: TRBD1
CDR3 protein: CASRDRGAETQYF

V gene: TRBV6-5
CDR3 length: 15
J gene: TRBJ1-4
D gene: TRBD1
CDR3 protein: CASSYASDRNEKLFF

V gene: TRBV19
CDR3 length: 11
J gene: TRBJ2-2
D gene: -
CDR3 protein: CATQRAGELFF

V gene: TRBV7-9
CDR3 length: 15
J gene: TRBJ1-1
D gene: -
CDR3 protein: CASSLARQGGTEAFF

V gene: TRBV5-4
CDR3 length: 11
J gene: TRBJ2-5
D gene: -
CDR3 protein: CASSRQETQYF

V gene: TRBV10-3
CDR3 length: 14
J gene: TRBJ1-2
D gene: TRBD1
CDR3 protein: CAIQTDRGNYGYTF

V gene: TRBV5-1
CDR3 length: 15
J gene: TRBJ2-3
D gene: -
CDR3 protein: CASRPQAGNTDTQYF

V gene: TRBV5-8
CDR3 length: 14
J gene: TRBJ2-7
D gene: -
CDR3 protein: CASSLDRASYEQYF

V gene: TRBV5-6
CDR3 length: 15
J gene: TRBJ2-5
D gene: -
CDR3 protein: CASSLTGTPRGTQYF

V gene: TRBV10-1
CDR3 length: 16
J gene: TRBJ2-3
D gene: TRBD1
CDR3 protein: CASSDPRTGKTDTQYF

V gene: TRBV28
CDR3 length: 14
J gene: TRBJ1-2
D gene: TRBD1
CDR3 protein: CASRRQGLGYGYTF

V gene: TRBV7-2
CDR3 length: 14
J gene: TRBJ1-2
D gene: -
CDR3 protein: CASSLDSTNYGYTF

V gene: TRBV9
CDR3 length: 17
J gene: TRBJ1-1
D gene: TRBD1
CDR3 protein: CASSGGGGTGFRAEAFF

V gene: TRBV11-3
CDR3 length: 13
J gene: TRBJ1-1
D gene: TRBD1
CDR3 protein: CASSLQGLTEAFF

V gene: TRBV11-2
CDR3 length: 16
J gene: TRBJ1-6
D gene: -
CDR3 protein: CASSLDRGSYNSPLHF

V gene: TRBV5-1
CDR3 length: 14
J gene: TRBJ2-3
D gene: -
CDR3 protein: CASSFDGLTDTQYF

V gene: TRBV14
CDR3 length: 15
J gene: TRBJ2-3
D gene: TRBD2
CDR3 protein: CASSRRTSGTDTQYF

V gene: TRBV4-1
CDR3 length: 15
J gene: TRBJ1-2
D gene: -
CDR3 protein: CASSQLVGTTYGYTF

V gene: TRBV7-9
CDR3 length: 15
J gene: TRBJ2-3
D gene: -
CDR3 protein: CASSLGVFSTDTQYF

V gene: TRBV19
CDR3 length: 14
J gene: TRBJ1-1
D gene: TRBD1
CDR3 protein: CASSIDRENTEAFF